This TCR beta chain was retrieved from a study of read filtering for tumor transcriptome and immune sequencing. Study-wide findings and caveats: About 80% of IR-seq clonotypes had one read, totaling approximately 3.5% of reads; RNA-seq: about 69% and 49%.

V shed 2 bases and J 5 bases; nucleotides not matched to a gene: 8. CDR1 is SGHRS and CDR2 is YFSETQ in the germline V gene. This CDR3 comprises 17 residues. The library was built from roughly 400 ng RNA with molecular barcoded adaptors for alpha/delta and beta/gamma chains. MiXCR was run by TCRdb on the reads, yielding one entry per CDR3 protein. The sample yields 100,000 to 150,000 distinct CDR3 sequences, roughly 13% seen once. Comments on this clonotype: Its antigen is currently unknown.

The sequencing sample was made of a population of CD138-negative cells sorted from bone marrow. This chain uses TRBV5-1 with TRBJ2-5, with TRBD2 matching over 14 bases. This clonotype was obtained from a donor at least 40 years old with multiple myeloma. The CDR3 coding sequence is TGCGCCAGCAGCTTTACCGGGACTAGCGGGAGCGGGGAGACCCAGTACTTC. Protein sequence: CASSFTGTSGSGETQYF.